These 20 T cell receptor beta chains share one sample of origin, sequenced in a study of T cell clones after liver transplantation. Assay used: immunoSEQ multiplex PCR; TCRdb lists only in-frame clones, some missing. Among about 33,000 clones listed, around 95% were seen once. This specimen was CD8+ T cells from blood, taken 12 months after liver transplant. The origin of the receptors is a human patient who received a liver transplant. The T cells may partly be graft donor cells.

This rearrangement joins TRBV4-1 to TRBJ2-1, with 10 bases identical to TRBD1. With V trimmed by 0 bases and J by 8 bases, 13 bases remained unmatched. CDR3 length equals 18 residues. Germline V gene data show CDR1 as MGHRA and CDR2 as YSYEKL. In DNA, the CDR3 is TGCGCCAGCAGCCAAGACCCCCCAACCGGGACAGGGGCCCATGAGCAGTTCTTC. Its translation: CASSQDPPTGTGAHEQFF.

The V gene is TRBV6-5, the J gene TRBJ2-7; 8 bases map to TRBD1. The CDR3 totals 14 residues. The germline V gene encodes CDR1 MNHEY and CDR2 SVGAGI. V dropped 2 bases and J dropped 4; count of bases not matched to a gene: 4. This CDR3 is CASSYADRDYEQYF. The CDR3 DNA sequence: TGTGCCAGCAGTTACGCGGACAGGGATTACGAGCAGTACTTC.

The chain combines TRBV18 with TRBJ2-7; 11 bases map to TRBD2. The CDR3 covers 15 residues. Germline V CDR1 and CDR2: KGHSH, LQKENI. V shed 6 bases and J 6 bases; nucleotides not matched to a gene: 10. The CDR3 is CASSPGTSGLGEQYF. As DNA, the CDR3 is TGTGCCAGCTCTCCCGGGACTAGCGGCCTGGGCGAGCAGTACTTC.

The chain couples TRBV6-5 to TRBJ2-7, with a possible D match to TRBD1 (5 bases). V lost 4 bases and J lost 6, with 16 bases in between. Germline lookup yields CDR1 MNHEY and CDR2 SVGAGI. The CDR3 is 14 amino acids. The CDR3 DNA is TGTGCCAGCAGTTTCACCACGGACATCTCCGAGCAGTACTTC. Amino acids: CASSFTTDISEQYF.

This clone was counted once. The chain is built from TRBV27 and TRBJ2-1; the D is unclear. The CDR3 is made up of 11 amino acids. Trimming pared 2 bases from V and 9 bases from J, leaving 5 bases between. Germline V CDR1 and CDR2: MNHEY, SMNVEV (reference sequence). In nucleotides, the CDR3 is TGTGCCAGCAGTTTAAAGGGTGAGCAGTTCTTC. This encodes CASSLKGEQFF.

The chain couples TRBV4-1 to TRBJ1-2; D gene uncertain. The CDR3 runs 13 residues. Trimming cost V 1 base and J 4 bases, with 7 bases left between them. Germline CDR1 and CDR2: MGHRA and YSYEKL. CDR3 region: CASSQAGGYGYTF. The CDR3 DNA sequence: TGCGCCAGCAGCCAAGCGGGAGGCTATGGCTACACCTTC.

The CDR3 nucleotides are TGTGCCTGGAGTAAAGGTAGCGCTAGCACAGATACGCAGTATTTT. Encoded protein: CAWSKGSASTDTQYF. The gene calls are TRBV30 and TRBJ2-3, with D maybe TRBD2 (5 bases). This CDR3 contains 15 residues. Trimming removed 2 bases from V and 0 bases from J, with 12 bases in between. CDR1 GTSNPN and CDR2 SVGIG come from the germline V gene (reference sequence).

This clone turned up a few times. The V gene is TRBV10-3, the J gene TRBJ1-2; D is ambiguous. Trimming took off 10 bases at V and 6 bases at J, with 21 bases between the two ends. The CDR3 has 14 residues. Looked up from germline, CDR1 is ENHRY and CDR2 is SYGVKD. This CDR3 reads CASADGILTHGYTF. DNA for the CDR3: TGTGCCAGTGCGGACGGCATTCTGACCCATGGCTACACCTTC.

The chain recombines TRBV27 with TRBJ2-3; D is uncertain. V was trimmed by 2 bases and J by 1 base, leaving 4 bases between them. The CDR3 has 13 residues. Per germline, CDR1 MNHEY and CDR2 SMNVEV (reference sequence). The CDR3 loop is CASSLRGTDTQYF. The CDR3 bases are TGTGCCAGCAGTTTAAGGGGCACAGATACGCAGTATTTT.

The chain uses TRBV4-1 and TRBJ2-7, with D possibly being TRBD1 (5 bases). The germline V gene encodes CDR1 MGHRA and CDR2 YSYEKL. This CDR3 comprises 12 residues. V was clipped by 5 bases and J by 5 bases, with 10 bases between them. In DNA form, the CDR3 reads TGCGCCAGCAGCGGGGCCCCTGACGAGCAGTACTTC. Translation: CASSGAPDEQYF.

This chain joins TRBV10-2 and TRBJ2-5; 8 bases are a match to TRBD1. V lost 8 bases to trimming and J lost 5 bases; unmatched junction nucleotides: 7. This CDR3 is 13 amino acids long. Looked up from germline, CDR1 is WSHSY and CDR2 is SAAADI. CDR3 nucleotide sequence: TGCGCCAGCGAGACAGGGGTAGACGAGACCCAGTACTTC. This sequence encodes CASETGVDETQYF.

This chain uses TRBV2 with TRBJ1-5; 9 bases are a match to TRBD1. This CDR3 spans 14 amino acids. V lost 6 bases, J lost 5 bases, and 5 bases stayed unmatched. Germline V gene data show CDR1 as SNHLY and CDR2 as FYNNEI. CDR3 sequence: CASSEGQGHQPQHF. The CDR3 bases are TGTGCCAGCAGCGAGGGACAGGGACATCAGCCCCAGCATTTT.

The V and J genes are TRBV9 and TRBJ2-2; D is possibly TRBD2 (5 bases). The CDR3 totals 17 residues. CDR1 and CDR2 from the germline V gene are SGDLS and YYNGEE. V was trimmed by 2 bases and J by 1 base, leaving 15 bases between them. The CDR3 region is CASSVSERALNTGELFF. CDR3 DNA: TGTGCCAGCAGCGTGAGCGAGAGGGCGCTGAACACCGGGGAGCTGTTTTTT.

This sequence joins TRBV6-5 and TRBJ1-2; 7 positions match TRBD1. The CDR3 runs to 13 residues. Germline loops: CDR1 MNHEY, CDR2 SVGAGI. The trim removed 2 bases at V and 6 bases at J, leaving 3 bases unmatched. CDR3 nucleotides: TGTGCCAGCAGTTACCCGACAGGGCATGGCTACACCTTC. It translates to CASSYPTGHGYTF.

The CDR3 spells CASSAWGQDNEQFF. The CDR3, as DNA: TGTGCCAGCAGCGCCTGGGGACAGGACAATGAGCAGTTCTTC. V usage is TRBV5-6 and J usage is TRBJ2-1; 8 bases fit TRBD1. The CDR3 covers 14 residues. V shed 4 bases, J shed 5 bases, and the junction held 5 bases outside the gene matches. Germline lookup yields CDR1 SGHDT and CDR2 YYEEEE.

This chain links TRBV12-5 with TRBJ2-7, with 8 bases identical to TRBD1. The CDR3 contains 14 residues. The germline V gene has CDR1 LGHNT and CDR2 FRNRAP. The V gene end was trimmed by 4 bases and the J gene end by 2 bases; junction bases not matched to a gene: 4. The CDR3 bases are TGTGCTAGTGGTTCGGACAGGGAAACCTACGAGCAGTACTTC. As protein: CASGSDRETYEQYF.

The rearrangement joins TRBV2 to TRBJ2-3; D is perhaps TRBD1 or TRBD2 (5 bases each). V lost 5 bases, J lost 0 bases, and 6 bases lay in between. The CDR3 has 13 residues. Germline values: CDR1 SNHLY, CDR2 FYNNEI. CDR3 residues: CASSRDSTDTQYF. CDR3 nucleotides: TGTGCCAGCAGTCGGGACAGCACAGATACGCAGTATTTT.

The chain is built from TRBV2 and TRBJ2-7, with D unclear. The CDR3 covers 13 residues. Germline V gene sequence: CDR1 SNHLY, CDR2 FYNNEI. V lost 6 bases, J lost 7 bases, and 16 bases lay in between. CDR3 sequence reads: CASSPGPAWEQYF. The DNA of the CDR3 is TGTGCCAGCAGCCCCGGGCCAGCTTGGGAGCAGTACTTC.

The J gene is TRBJ2-5, the V gene TRBV5-8; tentatively, D is TRBD1 (5 bases). Germline CDR1 is SGHTS and CDR2 is YDEGEE. Deletions cut 4 bases from V and 1 base from J, with 17 bases between. The CDR3 is made up of 16 amino acids. This CDR3 reads CASSPDPHRSQETQYF. As DNA, the CDR3 is TGTGCCAGCAGCCCGGATCCCCACAGGAGCCAAGAGACCCAGTACTTC.

V gene TRBV19 combines with J gene TRBJ2-7; D gene unclear. The V end lost 7 bases, the J end lost 6 bases, and 10 bases lay between the germline ends. CDR1 and CDR2 from the germline V gene are LNHDA and SQIVND (reference sequence). CDR3 length: 11 residues. The CDR3 protein is CASKKGTEQYF. In nucleotides, the CDR3 is TGTGCCAGTAAAAAGGGAACCGAGCAGTACTTC.